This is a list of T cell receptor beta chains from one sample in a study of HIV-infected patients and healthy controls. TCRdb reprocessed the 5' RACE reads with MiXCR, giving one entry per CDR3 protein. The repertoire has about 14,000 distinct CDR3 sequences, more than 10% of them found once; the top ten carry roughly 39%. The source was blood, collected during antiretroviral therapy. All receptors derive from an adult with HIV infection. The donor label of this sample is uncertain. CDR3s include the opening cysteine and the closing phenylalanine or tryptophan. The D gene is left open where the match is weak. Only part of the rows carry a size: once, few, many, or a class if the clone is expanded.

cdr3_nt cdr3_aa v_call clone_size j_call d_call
TGTGCCAGCAGTTACTGGAGGTACAATGAGCAGTTCTTC CASSYWRYNEQFF TRBV6-5 medium-sized TRBJ2-1 -
TGTGCCAGCAGCCAAGCGTTCGGGGACCAAGAGACCCAGTACTTC CASSQAFGDQETQYF TRBV3-1 many TRBJ2-5 -
TGTGCCAGCTCACCGGGACTAGCGGGTTTTGAGCAGTTCTTC CASSPGLAGFEQFF TRBV18 many TRBJ2-1 TRBD2
TGTGCCAGCAGTTTCCCAGGGCTAGCGGGAGGTTCGGCCTACGAGCAGTACTTC CASSFPGLAGGSAYEQYF TRBV28 many TRBJ2-7 TRBD2
TGTGCCAGCGAAGGCGTCGACTCTGGGGCCAACGTCCTGACTTTC CASEGVDSGANVLTF TRBV7-9 many TRBJ2-6 -
TGTGCCAGCAGTTTGGGCGGGGGCCCCATCTCCTACAATGAGCAGTTCTTC CASSLGGGPISYNEQFF TRBV12-3/TRBV12-4 - TRBJ2-1 -
TGCGCCAGCAGCTTGGGAGGCGGGTTCACCGGGGAGCTGTTTTTT CASSLGGGFTGELFF TRBV5-1 - TRBJ2-2 -
TGTGCCATCAGCGCCCGGTCCGTTGATACGCAGTATTTT CAISARSVDTQYF TRBV10-3 many TRBJ2-3 -
TGCGCCAGCAGCCCCGGACAGGGGGTAAACGAGCAGTACTTC CASSPGQGVNEQYF TRBV5-1 few TRBJ2-7 TRBD1
TGCAGTGCAATGAACAGGGTCCAAGAGACCCAGTACTTC CSAMNRVQETQYF TRBV20-1 few TRBJ2-5 -
TGTGCCAGCAGCGTTGGGAACAATGAGCAGTTCTTC CASSVGNNEQFF TRBV9 - TRBJ2-1 -
TGTGCCAGAAGCCCTGGGGGTCAGCCCCAGCATTTT CARSPGGQPQHF TRBV5-3 few TRBJ1-5 -
TGTGCCAGCAGGGCTCAGGGAAGGTCGGGCACTGAAGCTTTCTTT CASRAQGRSGTEAFF TRBV12-3/TRBV12-4 few TRBJ1-1 -
TGTGCCAGCAGCCAAGACTACAATGAGCAGTTCTTC CASSQDYNEQFF TRBV3-1 many TRBJ2-1 -
TGCAGCGTTGATGGTCGGCCAGAAGCTTTCTTT CSVDGRPEAFF TRBV29-1 many TRBJ1-1 -
TGTGCCAGCAGTTTCCGACTAGCGCTGTCCTACGAGCAGTACTTC CASSFRLALSYEQYF TRBV27 many TRBJ2-7 TRBD2
TGTGCCAGCAGCCCCTACGCAAGCTCCTACAATGAGCAGTTCTTC CASSPYASSYNEQFF TRBV11-3 many TRBJ2-1 -
TGTGCCAGCAGCCAACGGTCGGATTTGGGGTTAGGGCCGTCCAATGAGCAGTTCTTC CASSQRSDLGLGPSNEQFF TRBV3-1 - TRBJ2-1 -
TGTGCCAGCAGTGATCGTGGCAGTGGGGGGTATGGCTACACCTTC CASSDRGSGGYGYTF TRBV2 many TRBJ1-2 -
TGTGCCAGCAGCTCTGGGGTTGGGACTGAAGCTTTCTTT CASSSGVGTEAFF TRBV5-4 - TRBJ1-1 -
TGTGCCATCACTGATCCCGACCGGGGGGGTTTGGGCTATGGCTACACCTTC CAITDPDRGGLGYGYTF TRBV10-3 medium-sized TRBJ1-2 -
TGCAGCGCCCGGACAGGGGGGTACGAGCAGTTCTTC CSARTGGYEQFF TRBV29-1 many TRBJ2-1 TRBD1
TGCGCCAGCAGCCCGAGTCCCGTGGATGAGCAGTTCTTC CASSPSPVDEQFF TRBV5-1 many TRBJ2-1 -
TGTGCCATTTCCGTGGGCAGGGGTGCTGAAGCTTTCTTT CAISVGRGAEAFF TRBV7-9 many TRBJ1-1 -
TGTGCCTGGAGTCAGCCTGGGACTAGCACAGATACGCAGTATTTT CAWSQPGTSTDTQYF TRBV30 many TRBJ2-3 -
TGTGCCAGTAGTACCACAGGTGTCTCAAACCAAGAGACCCAGTACTTC CASSTTGVSNQETQYF TRBV19 - TRBJ2-5 -
TGTGCCAGCAGTATGGGACAAAATCAGCCCCAGCATTTT CASSMGQNQPQHF TRBV6-6 many TRBJ1-5 -
TGTGCCAGCAGTACACAGGGGCCCTCTGGAAACACCATATATTTT CASSTQGPSGNTIYF TRBV12-3/TRBV12-4 few TRBJ1-3 TRBD1
TGTGCCAGTGCGGGGACAGGGGGTTTTCAGCCCCAGCATTTT CASAGTGGFQPQHF TRBV2 few TRBJ1-5 TRBD1
TGTGCCATCAAAGCGGGGGTCAACACAGATACGCAGTATTTT CAIKAGVNTDTQYF TRBV10-3 few TRBJ2-3 TRBD2
TGCAGTGCGGTCCGGATTAGTTCGGGGGAGACCCAGTACTTC CSAVRISSGETQYF TRBV20-1 many TRBJ2-5 -
TGTGCCAGCAGCCAAGGACAAGAAAAACTGTTTTTT CASSQGQEKLFF TRBV3-1 many TRBJ1-4 -
TGTGCCAGCAGTGAATCCGGGAGCTCCTACAATGAGCAGTTCTTC CASSESGSSYNEQFF TRBV6-1 many TRBJ2-1 -
TGTGCCAGCAGTTCCCCGGGGGGGTTTGACACTGAAGCTTTCTTT CASSSPGGFDTEAFF TRBV28 many TRBJ1-1 -
TGCGCCAGCAGCTCCAAGGTGGGGACAGCATCCTACGAGCAGTACTTC CASSSKVGTASYEQYF TRBV5-1 many TRBJ2-7 TRBD1
TGCGCCAGCAGCACGGACACTGGAAACACCATATATTTT CASSTDTGNTIYF TRBV5-1 many TRBJ1-3 -
TGTGCCAGCAGTGAAACCGGGTCAGGTCAGCCCCAGCATTTT CASSETGSGQPQHF TRBV6-1 - TRBJ1-5 -
TGTGCCAGCAGCTTGAAGTCGGGACAGCCTTATGGCTACACCTTC CASSLKSGQPYGYTF TRBV5-4 many TRBJ1-2 TRBD1
TGCAGCGCTGCTACCGGAATGGTTCAGTACTTC CSAATGMVQYF TRBV29-1 few TRBJ2-4 -
TGCGCCAGCAGCTTGGTCGACAGGCCGGGGGGCTACACCTTC CASSLVDRPGGYTF TRBV5-1 - TRBJ1-2 -
TGTGCCAGCAGCCCATCTAGCACAGATACGCAGTATTTT CASSPSSTDTQYF TRBV7-3 many TRBJ2-3 -
TGTGCCAGCAGCAAACAGGGTTGGCCTGAGCAGTTCTTC CASSKQGWPEQFF TRBV7-3 - TRBJ2-1 -